This T cell receptor beta chain was sequenced for a study of neoadjuvant anti-PD-1 for oral cavity cancer. As for the study in general: Around day 43, patients without progression received a fourth nivolumab dose before surgery.

To note about this clone: As yet, its antigen is unknown.

Only in-frame clones appear in the TCRdb table, and some are missing; sequencing was by immunoSEQ multiplex PCR. There are under 20,000 clones in the sample; roughly 72% occur only once, and over 2.5% lies in the top ten. Study-level points and caveats: Each response group had just a few patients in TCR analyses.

This specimen was PBMCs, taken before nivolumab (anti-PD-1) treatment. The source of this sequence is a person between 40 and 79 years old with oral cavity squamous cell carcinoma.

The CDR3 is CASSARTSGTTNEKLFF. The CDR3 DNA follows: TGTGCCAGCAGCGCCCGGACCTCAGGGACAACTAATGAAAAACTGTTTTTT. The gene calls are TRBV9 and TRBJ1-4; D may be TRBD1 (5 bases). CDR3 size: 17 residues. The germline gives CDR1 SGDLS, CDR2 YYNGEE. Trimming took off 3 bases at V and 0 bases at J, with 15 bases between the two ends. The full variable domain, rest sourced from reference TRBV9 and TRBJ1-4, is DSGVTQTPKHLITATGQRVTLRCSPRSGDLSVYWYQQSLDQGLQFLIQYYNGEERAKGNILERFSAQQFPDLHSELNLSSLELGDSALYFCASSARTSGTTNEKLFFGSGTQLSVL.